This TCR beta chain was sequenced in a study of monozygotic twins with cystic fibrosis. Study-level information: Approximately 2.7 micrograms of fragmented DNA underwent approximately 15 PCR cycles for library preparation.

Study-wide results and caveats: The repertoire was suggested to be naive-dominated, clonality median about 0.009.

About this clone itself: Antigen specificity is unknown.

The table came from immunoSEQ multiplex PCR; TCRdb's copy has only in-frame clones and leaves some out. The table records under 20,000 clones, 95% to 98% of them present only once. The TCR comes from a woman in her twenties or thirties with cystic fibrosis. Source material: blood.

For the CDR3, the DNA is TGTGCCAGCAGCACCGACAGGGGTCGGACCGGGGAGCTGTTTTTT. Translation: CASSTDRGRTGELFF. This chain connects TRBV13 to TRBJ2-2; TRBD1 aligns across 8 bases. Germline-derived CDR1 and CDR2 are PRHDT and FYEKMQ (reference sequence). The ends lost 5 bases at V and 5 bases at J; junction bases unmatched: 7. The CDR3 contains 15 residues.